Listed here are 32 T cell receptor beta chains from one sample, sequenced in a study of regulatory T cells in long-lasting Graves disease. The time point here: newly diagnosed GD, antithyroid drugs for less than 3 months. PBMC-derived RNA was used for the TCR library. Combining iRepertoire HTBI primers with Arm-PCR of CDR3 regions, the authors built TCR beta libraries. Via MiXCR, TCRdb re-called the multiplex PCR reads, giving one row per CDR3 protein. This table holds roughly 430,000 distinct CDR3 sequences, roughly 17% found once. This sample also appeared in a second study, on T cells in Graves' hyperthyroidism and ophthalmopathy.

The sequencing used peripheral blood mononuclear cells (PBMCs), collected at new diagnosis, from a patient treated with antithyroid drugs. Receptors were obtained from a woman between 25 and 40 years old with Graves disease.

A few counts support this clonotype. The chain is built from TRBV5-8 and TRBJ2-5; 12 nucleotides align to TRBD1. Germline values: CDR1 SGHTS, CDR2 YDEGEE. V was pared by 6 bases and J by 5 bases, with 8 bases of the junction left unmatched. The CDR3 runs 15 residues. The CDR3 reads CASKARDRGRETQYF. Here the CDR3 DNA reads TGTGCCAGCAAGGCGCGGGACAGGGGGCGGGAGACCCAGTACTTC.

This clonotype has at least ten counts. The CDR3 nucleotides are TGTGCCAGCAGCTCGAACGGGGGGCCCACCGGGGAGCTGTTTTTT. It translates to CASSSNGGPTGELFF. This chain connects TRBV13 to TRBJ2-2; D might be TRBD2 (7 bases). The germline V gene encodes CDR1 PRHDT and CDR2 FYEKMQ (reference sequence). This CDR3 is built from 15 residues. V lost 4 bases and J lost 4, with 13 bases in between.

The chain uses TRBV6-5 and TRBJ2-5, with 7 bases lining up with TRBD1. With 2 bases clipped from V and 4 bases from J, the junction kept 10 bases outside the gene matches. This CDR3 spans 16 amino acids. Germline CDR1 is MNHEY and CDR2 is SVGAGI. The CDR3 region is CASSYARVGGGETQYF. In DNA, the CDR3 is TGTGCCAGCAGTTACGCCCGAGTAGGGGGCGGAGAGACCCAGTACTTC.

This clonotype has ten or more counts. The chain has TRBV5-1 and TRBJ2-3; D is perhaps TRBD1 (6 bases). V gave up 2 bases and J gave up 3 bases, with 13 bases separating them. This CDR3 region has 15 residues. Germline loops: CDR1 SGHRS, CDR2 YFSETQ. In DNA form, the CDR3 reads TGCGCCAGCAGCTTAGGGGGAGTTGGGACAGATACGCAGTATTTT. The encoded protein is CASSLGGVGTDTQYF.

This clonotype was detected many times. V gene TRBV3-1 combines with J gene TRBJ2-3; possible D gene TRBD1, 6 bases. The CDR3 is 15 residues long. CDR1 and CDR2 (germline): LGHDT, YNNKEL (reference sequence). Deletions cut 4 bases from V and 2 bases from J, with 13 bases between. The CDR3 DNA follows: TGTGCCAGCAGCCCCAGGGGATCCCTCACAGATACGCAGTATTTT. Encoded protein: CASSPRGSLTDTQYF.

This clonotype was observed many times. The chain couples TRBV6-5 to TRBJ2-3; D is possibly TRBD2 (6 bases). Per the germline V gene, CDR1 is MNHEY and CDR2 is SVGAGI. V was clipped by 1 base and J by 1 base, with 9 bases between them. This CDR3 is 15 amino acids long. In nucleotides, the CDR3 is TGTGCCAGCAGTTACTTGGAGCGGGGCACAGATACGCAGTATTTT. Amino acids: CASSYLERGTDTQYF.

This clonotype was counted at least ten times. This rearrangement joins TRBV28 to TRBJ2-7; TRBD2 matches at 7 bases. The germline CDR1 and CDR2 sequences are MDHEN and SYDVKM. V lost 11 bases and J lost 2; bases outside the gene matches: 12. The CDR3 totals 14 residues. The DNA of the CDR3 is TGTGCCGGCGCCTCCGGGACTACCACCTACGAGCAGTACTTC. It is translated as CAGASGTTTYEQYF.

This clonotype occurred many times. The CDR3 nucleotides are TGTGCCAGCAGGTCCGGGACAGGGGTCTTTAGCAATCAGCCCCAGCATTTT. It is translated as CASRSGTGVFSNQPQHF. The genes are TRBV6-1 and TRBJ1-5, with TRBD1 matching 10 bases. The CDR3 totals 17 residues. V lost 6 bases, J lost 0 bases, and 8 bases stayed unmatched. The germline V gene has CDR1 MNHNS and CDR2 SASEGT.

Concerning this clonotype itself: Just one base apart from a much larger clone, this may be a read error. The chain uses TRBV6-2 or TRBV6-3 and TRBJ2-5; D possibly corresponds to TRBD2 (6 bases). V was cut by 7 bases and J by 11 bases, with 26 bases left in between. The germline gives CDR1 MNHEY, CDR2 SVGEGT. The CDR3 is made up of 15 amino acids. CDR3: CASILTGGLGQEQYF. The DNA of the CDR3 is TGTGCCAGCATCCTAACCGGGGGATTGGGTCAGGAGCAGTACTTC.

This clonotype showed up many times. The CDR3 loop is CASNGDQGAQETQYF. CDR3 in DNA: TGTGCCAGCAACGGTGACCAGGGGGCCCAAGAGACCCAGTACTTC. The chain employs TRBV7-9 and TRBJ2-5, with 8 bases aligning to TRBD1. With 7 bases clipped from V and 1 base from J, the junction kept 8 bases outside the gene matches. From germline, CDR1 is SEHNR and CDR2 FQNEAQ (reference sequence). The CDR3 covers 15 residues.

This clonotype was picked up many times. The genes are TRBV7-9 and TRBJ2-7; 9 nucleotides agree with TRBD2. V gave up 5 bases and J gave up 1 base; unmatched junction bases: 6. The CDR3 covers 15 residues. Germline CDR1 is SEHNR and CDR2 is FQNEAQ (reference sequence). DNA for the CDR3: TGTGCCAGCAGCCCCACCGGACTAGCGTCCTACGAGCAGTACTTC. The encoded protein is CASSPTGLASYEQYF.

Many counts were recorded for this clonotype. The genes are TRBV7-6 and TRBJ2-1; 7 positions agree with TRBD2. The germline V gene has CDR1 SGHVS and CDR2 FNYEAQ. Trimming took 1 base from V and 0 from J; bases not matched to a gene: 6. The CDR3 is 17 residues long. The CDR3 reads CASSLGLAEHSYNEQFF. CDR3 bases: TGTGCCAGCAGCTTAGGGCTAGCGGAGCACTCCTACAATGAGCAGTTCTTC.

The genes are TRBV7-2 and TRBJ1-6; perhaps TRBD1 as D (5 bases). Looked up from germline, CDR1 is SGHTA and CDR2 is FQGNSA. V lost 3 bases and J 10 bases, leaving 16 bases between the germline ends. The CDR3 spans 15 residues. CDR3 protein: CASSFSEQGWSPLHF. The CDR3 DNA follows: TGTGCCAGCAGCTTTAGTGAGCAGGGCTGGTCACCCCTCCACTTT.

This clonotype was seen a handful of times. The chain combines TRBV6-4 with TRBJ2-7; TRBD2 matches at 13 bases. Germline-derived CDR1 and CDR2 are MRHNA and SNTAGT. This CDR3 contains 15 residues. The V gene end was trimmed by 0 bases and the J gene end by 5 bases; junction bases not matched to a gene: 1. CDR3 nucleotides: TGTGCCAGCAGTGACTCACTAGCGGGAGGGGACGAGCAGTACTTC. It codes for CASSDSLAGGDEQYF.

This clonotype turned up a few times. The genes are TRBV2 and TRBJ1-2, with D perhaps TRBD1 (5 bases). The CDR3 spans 14 residues. The V end was cut by 7 bases, the J end by 3 bases, with 15 bases between. Germline-derived CDR1 and CDR2 are SNHLY and FYNNEI. The chain's CDR3 is CASKSEGLHYGYTF. CDR3 nucleotides: TGTGCCAGCAAGTCGGAGGGGCTACACTATGGCTACACCTTC.

The J gene is TRBJ1-1, the V gene TRBV19; tentatively, D is TRBD1 (5 bases). The germline V and J ends were trimmed by 7 bases and 1 base, with 10 bases remaining between them. Germline V gene data show CDR1 as LNHDA and CDR2 as SQIVND (reference sequence). This CDR3 is 13 amino acids long. For the CDR3, the DNA is TGTGCCAGTAAGCAGGGAGGGAACACTGAAGCTTTCTTT. As protein: CASKQGGNTEAFF.

The chain employs TRBV27 and TRBJ1-6; the D gene is possibly TRBD1 (6 bases). There are 17 residues in the CDR3. With 1 base removed from V and 2 bases from J, the gap between germline ends came to 12 bases. Germline CDR1 is MNHEY and CDR2 is SMNVEV (reference sequence). This chain's CDR3 is CASSLYGRDTYNSPLHF. CDR3 bases: TGTGCCAGCAGTTTATACGGCAGGGACACCTATAATTCACCCCTCCACTTT.

This clonotype was seen only a few times. The V and J genes are TRBV2 and TRBJ2-2, with no clear D. CDR3 size: 14 residues. CDR1 and CDR2 from the germline V gene are SNHLY and FYNNEI. V lost 10 bases and J 7 bases, leaving 19 bases between the germline ends. As DNA, the CDR3 is TGTGCCACCAAACCCCGGTCCGCCAACGGGGAGCTGTTTTTT. Translation: CATKPRSANGELFF.

This sequence joins TRBV4-2 and TRBJ2-1; 7 bases match TRBD2. CDR1 LGHNA and CDR2 YNFKEQ come from the germline V gene. The CDR3 has 18 residues. The V gene end was trimmed by 4 bases and the J gene end by 3 bases; junction bases not matched to a gene: 15. Here the CDR3 reads CASSLSPLRAGVYNEQFF. The CDR3, as DNA: TGTGCCAGCAGCCTTTCCCCTCTTCGGGCGGGAGTCTACAATGAGCAGTTCTTC.

A few counts support this clonotype. The chain links TRBV7-9 to TRBJ2-7; D not certain. The V gene lost 1 base and the J gene lost 7 bases, with 20 bases spanning the gap. This CDR3 region has 16 residues. CDR1 and CDR2 (germline): SEHNR, FQNEAQ (reference sequence). The CDR3, as DNA: TGTGCCAGCAGCTTAGGGTTCAACCCCACAGTAAAAGAGCAGTACTTC. It is translated as CASSLGFNPTVKEQYF.

The chain has TRBV9 and TRBJ2-5; TRBD1 aligns across 7 bases. The germline V gene has CDR1 SGDLS and CDR2 YYNGEE. After removal of 0 bases from V and 6 bases from J, the junction contained 5 bases not matched to a gene. The CDR3 sequence is 14 residues long. CDR3 in DNA: TGTGCCAGCAGCGTAGCAGGGGGAGCGAAGACCCAGTACTTC. It encodes CASSVAGGAKTQYF.

The table lists this clonotype with many counts. V is TRBV3-1 and J is TRBJ2-3, with D unclear. This CDR3 contains 13 residues. V was trimmed by 2 bases and J by 1 base, leaving 4 bases between them. In germline, CDR1 is LGHDT, CDR2 YNNKEL (reference sequence). As DNA, the CDR3 is TGTGCCAGCAGCCAAAGTCGCACAGATACGCAGTATTTT. Translation: CASSQSRTDTQYF.

V and J are TRBV18 and TRBJ2-1; possibly TRBD1 or TRBD2 for D (6 bases each). The CDR3 sequence is 17 residues long. Germline-derived CDR1 and CDR2 are KGHSH and LQKENI. V lost 0 bases to trimming and J lost 0 bases, with 12 bases between them. This CDR3 is CASSPPSGASSYNEQFF. The CDR3 coding sequence is TGTGCCAGCTCACCACCCTCGGGGGCGAGCTCCTACAATGAGCAGTTCTTC.

This clonotype appeared many times. Since a much larger clone is just one base distant, this may be a read error. The chain recombines TRBV28 with TRBJ1-5; D uncertain. Trimming pared 6 bases from V and 2 bases from J, leaving 5 bases between. The CDR3 spans 12 residues. Per germline, CDR1 MDHEN and CDR2 SYDVKM. The CDR3 nucleotides are TGTGCCAGCAGAGAAGGCAATCAGCCCCAGCATTTT. Translation: CASREGNQPQHF.

This clonotype was detected ten times or more. The chain recombines TRBV11-2 with TRBJ2-1; D is possibly TRBD1 (7 bases). CDR1 SGHAT and CDR2 FQNNGV come from the germline V gene. The V gene lost 10 bases and the J gene lost 0 bases, with 13 bases spanning the gap. CDR3 length: 14 residues. The CDR3 coding sequence is TGTGCCACCCAGGGGGGTAGCTCCTACAATGAGCAGTTCTTC. The encoded protein is CATQGGSSYNEQFF.

The table lists this clonotype with many counts. The chain employs TRBV20-1 and TRBJ2-5, with 7 positions matching TRBD2. Germline assignment: CDR1 DFQATT and CDR2 SNEGSKA (reference sequence). V dropped 0 bases and J dropped 5; count of bases not matched to a gene: 9. The CDR3 is 15 residues long. This CDR3 reads CSARDWGTTDETQYF. CDR3 DNA: TGCAGTGCTAGAGATTGGGGGACTACAGATGAGACCCAGTACTTC.

This clonotype was seen repeatedly, ten times or more. The V and J genes are TRBV27 and TRBJ1-1, with D possibly matching TRBD1 (5 bases). This CDR3 is built from 15 residues. V lost 2 bases and J 1 base, leaving 11 bases between the germline ends. The germline CDR1 and CDR2 sequences are MNHEY and SMNVEV (reference sequence). The CDR3 region is CASSLNRKTNTEAFF. The CDR3 DNA follows: TGTGCCAGCAGTTTAAACAGGAAAACGAACACTGAAGCTTTCTTT.

This clonotype was seen ten or more times. The V and J genes are TRBV28 and TRBJ1-6; D may be TRBD1 (6 bases). Germline V gene sequence: CDR1 MDHEN, CDR2 SYDVKM. Trimming removed 7 bases from V and 4 bases from J, with 14 bases in between. CDR3 length: 15 residues. This chain's CDR3 is CASISRDKYNSPLHF. The CDR3 coding sequence is TGTGCCAGCATCTCCCGGGACAAATATAATTCACCCCTCCACTTT.

In its sample, this clonotype was seen many times. The junction and the germline gene differ at one end; a read error may be behind it. The V and J genes are TRBV28 and TRBJ1-2; D gene unclear. The CDR3 is 10 amino acids. The germline V gene encodes CDR1 MDHEN and CDR2 SYDVKM. This CDR3 reads CASSSDGIQF. CDR3 DNA: TGTGCCAGCAGTTCGGACGGTATCCAATTC.

This clonotype has ten or more counts. The chain carries TRBV6-1 and TRBJ2-3; no definite D call. Trimming stripped 0 bases from V and 1 base from J, with 14 bases between. CDR1 is MNHNS, CDR2 SASEGT, per germline. This CDR3 comprises 17 residues. CDR3 nucleotide sequence: TGTGCCAGCAGTGAAGCGGGCAGGCCCCGGGGCACAGATACGCAGTATTTT. Translation gives CASSEAGRPRGTDTQYF.

This clonotype was detected ten times or more. The CDR3 is CASIPARGTDTQYF. The CDR3 DNA reads as TGTGCCAGCATTCCGGCCCGGGGCACAGATACGCAGTATTTT. The chain uses TRBV28 and TRBJ2-3; D not certain. Germline V gives CDR1 MDHEN, CDR2 SYDVKM. Deletions cut 7 bases from V and 1 base from J, with 12 bases between. The CDR3 length is 14 residues.

This clonotype was detected many times. This CDR3 reads CASSPQRGAYEQYF. The CDR3 DNA follows: TGTGCCAGCAGTCCCCAGCGGGGCGCCTACGAGCAGTACTTC. This chain links TRBV12-3 or TRBV12-4 with TRBJ2-7, with TRBD2 identical over 7 bases. This CDR3 has 14 residues. V trimming: 5 bases; J trimming: 2 bases; junction bases outside the gene matches: 6.